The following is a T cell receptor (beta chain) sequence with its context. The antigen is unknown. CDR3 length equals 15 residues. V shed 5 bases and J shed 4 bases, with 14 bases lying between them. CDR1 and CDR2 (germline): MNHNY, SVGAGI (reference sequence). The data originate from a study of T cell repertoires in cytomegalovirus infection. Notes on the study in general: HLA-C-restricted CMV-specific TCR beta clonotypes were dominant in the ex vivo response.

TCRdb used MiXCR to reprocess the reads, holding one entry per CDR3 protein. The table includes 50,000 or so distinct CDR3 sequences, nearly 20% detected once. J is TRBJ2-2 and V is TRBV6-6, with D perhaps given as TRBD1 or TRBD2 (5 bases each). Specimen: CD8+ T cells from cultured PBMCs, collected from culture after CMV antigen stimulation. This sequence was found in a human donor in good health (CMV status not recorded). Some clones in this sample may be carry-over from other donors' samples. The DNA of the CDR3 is TGTGCCAGCAGTACCCCCCTGGGGGTCACCGGGGAGCTGTTTTTT. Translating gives CASSTPLGVTGELFF.